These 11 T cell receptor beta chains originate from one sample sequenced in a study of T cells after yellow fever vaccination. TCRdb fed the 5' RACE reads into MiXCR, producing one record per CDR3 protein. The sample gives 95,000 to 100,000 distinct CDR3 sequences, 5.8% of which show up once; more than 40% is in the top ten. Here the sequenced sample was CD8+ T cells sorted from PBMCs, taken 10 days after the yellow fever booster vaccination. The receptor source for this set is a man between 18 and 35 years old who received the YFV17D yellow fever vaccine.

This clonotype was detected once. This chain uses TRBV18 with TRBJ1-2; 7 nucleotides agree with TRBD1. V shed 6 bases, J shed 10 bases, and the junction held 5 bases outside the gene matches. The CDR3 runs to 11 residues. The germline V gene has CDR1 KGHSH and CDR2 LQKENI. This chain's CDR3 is CASSYGQAYTF. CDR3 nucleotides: TGTGCCAGCTCCTACGGACAGGCCTACACCTTC.

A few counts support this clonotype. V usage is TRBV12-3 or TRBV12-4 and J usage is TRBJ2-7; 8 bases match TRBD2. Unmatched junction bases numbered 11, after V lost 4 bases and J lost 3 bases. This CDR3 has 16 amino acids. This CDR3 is CASSSRRLANYYEQYV. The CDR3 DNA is TGTGCCAGCAGTTCACGCAGACTAGCGAATTACTACGAGCAGTACGTC.

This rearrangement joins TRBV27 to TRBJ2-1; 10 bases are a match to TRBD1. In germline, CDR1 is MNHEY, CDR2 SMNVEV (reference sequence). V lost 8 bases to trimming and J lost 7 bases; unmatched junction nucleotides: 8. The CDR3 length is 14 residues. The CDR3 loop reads CASSRQGAINEQFF. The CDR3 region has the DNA TGTGCCAGCTCAAGACAGGGGGCAATAAATGAGCAGTTCTTC.

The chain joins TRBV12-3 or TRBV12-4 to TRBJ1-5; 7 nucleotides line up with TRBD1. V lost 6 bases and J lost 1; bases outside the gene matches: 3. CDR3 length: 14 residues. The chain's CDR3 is CASSPTGSNQPQHF. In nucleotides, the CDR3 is TGTGCCAGCAGCCCGACAGGGAGCAATCAGCCCCAGCATTTT.

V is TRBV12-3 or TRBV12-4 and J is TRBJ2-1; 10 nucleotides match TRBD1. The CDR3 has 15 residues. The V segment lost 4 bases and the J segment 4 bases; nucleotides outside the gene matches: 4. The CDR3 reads CASSYGQGGYNEQFF. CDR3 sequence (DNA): TGTGCCAGCAGTTACGGACAGGGGGGATACAATGAGCAGTTCTTC.

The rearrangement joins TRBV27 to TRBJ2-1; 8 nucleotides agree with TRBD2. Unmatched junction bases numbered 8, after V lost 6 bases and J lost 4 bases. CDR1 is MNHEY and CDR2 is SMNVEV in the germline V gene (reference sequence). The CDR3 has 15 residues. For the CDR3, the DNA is TGTGCCAGCAGCGGGGGGGGGCCCGCTTACAATGAGCAGTTCTTC. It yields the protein CASSGGGPAYNEQFF.

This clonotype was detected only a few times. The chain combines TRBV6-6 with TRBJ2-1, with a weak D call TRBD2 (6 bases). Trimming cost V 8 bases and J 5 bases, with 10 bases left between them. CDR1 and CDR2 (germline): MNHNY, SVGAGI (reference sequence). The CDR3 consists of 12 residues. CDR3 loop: CASGGLNNEQFF. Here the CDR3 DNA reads TGTGCCAGCGGGGGGTTGAACAATGAGCAGTTCTTC.

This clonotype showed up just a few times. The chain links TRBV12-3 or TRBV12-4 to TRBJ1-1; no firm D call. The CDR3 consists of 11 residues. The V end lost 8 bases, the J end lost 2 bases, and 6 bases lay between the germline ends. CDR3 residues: CASGPNTEAFF. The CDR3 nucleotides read TGTGCCAGCGGCCCCAACACTGAAGCTTTCTTT.

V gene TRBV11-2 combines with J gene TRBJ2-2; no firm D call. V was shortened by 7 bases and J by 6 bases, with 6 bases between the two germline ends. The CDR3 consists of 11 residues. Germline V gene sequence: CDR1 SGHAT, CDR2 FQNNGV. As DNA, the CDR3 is TGTGCCAGCACCGAAGCCGGGGAGCTGTTTTTT. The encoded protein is CASTEAGELFF.

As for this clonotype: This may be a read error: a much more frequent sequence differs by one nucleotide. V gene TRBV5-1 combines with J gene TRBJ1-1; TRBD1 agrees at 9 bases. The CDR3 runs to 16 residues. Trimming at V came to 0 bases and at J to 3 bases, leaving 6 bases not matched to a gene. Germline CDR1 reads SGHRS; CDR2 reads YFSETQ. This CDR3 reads CASSLDRGRKHTEAFF. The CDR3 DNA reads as TGCGCCAGCAGCTTGGACAGGGGGCGGAAGCACACTGAAGCTTTCTTT.

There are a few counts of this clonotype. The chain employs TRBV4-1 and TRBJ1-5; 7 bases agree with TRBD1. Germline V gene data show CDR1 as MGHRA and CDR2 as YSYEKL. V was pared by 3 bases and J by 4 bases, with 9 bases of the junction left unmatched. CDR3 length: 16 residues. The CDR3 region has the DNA TGCGCCAGCAGCCACCTCCTCCGGGACAGAAATCAGCCCCAGCATTTT. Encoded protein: CASSHLLRDRNQPQHF.